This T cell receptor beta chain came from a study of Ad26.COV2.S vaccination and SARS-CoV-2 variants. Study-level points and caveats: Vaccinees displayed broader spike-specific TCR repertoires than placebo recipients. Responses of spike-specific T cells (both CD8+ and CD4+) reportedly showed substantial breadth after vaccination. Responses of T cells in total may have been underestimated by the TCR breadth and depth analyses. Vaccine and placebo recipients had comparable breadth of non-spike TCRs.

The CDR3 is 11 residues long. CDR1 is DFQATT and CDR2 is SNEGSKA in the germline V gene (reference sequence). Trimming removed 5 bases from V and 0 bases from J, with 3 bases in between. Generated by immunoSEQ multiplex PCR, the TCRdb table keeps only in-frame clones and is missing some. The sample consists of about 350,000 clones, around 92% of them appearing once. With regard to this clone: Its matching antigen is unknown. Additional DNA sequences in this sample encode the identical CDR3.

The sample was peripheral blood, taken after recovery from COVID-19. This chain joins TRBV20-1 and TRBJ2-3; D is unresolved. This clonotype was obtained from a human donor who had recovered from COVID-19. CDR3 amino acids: CSASSTDTQYF. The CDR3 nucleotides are TGCAGTGCTTCTAGCACAGATACGCAGTATTTT.